The source of this T cell receptor (beta chain) is a study of preoperative IRX-2 immunotherapy in early breast cancer. Regarding treatment: preoperative locoregional IRX-2 cytokine immunotherapy. Patients received preoperative, locoregional IRX-2 cytokine immunotherapy in a phase Ib study. CDR1 and CDR2 from the germline V gene are LNHDA and SQIVND (reference sequence). This CDR3 contains 14 residues. With V trimmed by 6 bases and J by 0 bases, 2 bases remained unmatched. Measured with immunoSEQ multiplex PCR; TCRdb has only the in-frame clones, and not every one. The table shows approximately 15,000 clones, with under 95% occurring only once.

Collection took place from a patient treated with IRX-2 immunotherapy. The sequence came from a human donor with breast cancer. The J gene is TRBJ1-1, the V gene TRBV19, with 9 bases aligning to TRBD1. The CDR3 DNA is TGTGCCAGTAGGGGACAGGGTATGAACACTGAAGCTTTCTTT. Translated, it gives CASRGQGMNTEAFF.